This T cell receptor (beta chain) stems from a study of T cell repertoires in cytomegalovirus infection. The study, taken as a whole, reports: HLA-C-restricted CMV clonotypes gave the most frequent clonotype in two of eight donors.

TCRdb reprocessed the reads via MiXCR and lists one record per CDR3 protein. The sample lists approximately 250,000 distinct CDR3 sequences, roughly 9.1% seen once, with approximately 16% in the top ten. The sample holds many counts of this clonotype. Its target is unknown. There are 15 residues in the CDR3. V shed 4 bases and J shed 0 bases, with 12 bases lying between them. Germline V gives CDR1 SGHTA, CDR2 FQGNSA. This sequence was found in a human donor in good health (CMV status not recorded). Some clones in this sample may be carry-over from other donors' samples. Sequences were obtained from PBMCs. J is TRBJ2-5 and V is TRBV7-2; the D gene could be TRBD1 or TRBD2 (5 bases each). This chain's CDR3 is CASSSLGAYQETQYF. CDR3 nucleotide sequence: TGTGCCAGCAGCTCCCTCGGGGCGTACCAAGAGACCCAGTACTTC.